This T cell receptor (beta chain) was recorded in a study of blood T cell repertoires in COVID-19. Study context: The origin of the acute and convalescent COVID-19 samples was the United States, Italy and Spain. PBMCs, B-cell-depleted T cells, or T cells provided the cDNA or gDNA that made up the material.

The germline V and J ends were trimmed by 5 bases and 13 bases, with 14 bases remaining between them. The CDR3 contains 12 residues. Looked up from germline, CDR1 is LNHDA and CDR2 is SQIVND (reference sequence). In the original analysis: Estimation of nucleated cell counts relied on the amplification of reference gene primers. Sequencing was performed with immunoSEQ multiplex PCR; in TCRdb, only in-frame clones are kept and a portion is missing. V and J calls and clone size are those listed in that table; D and trimming were worked out from the DNA. This sample has 80,000 to 95,000 clones, with roughly 81% found just once.

Sequencing used peripheral blood. This chain connects TRBV19 to TRBJ1-4; D remains unclear. This receptor was obtained from a man at least 80 years old with COVID-19, enrolled during active disease. The CDR3 DNA is TGTGCCAGTAGTTATAGCGAAGGCGGACTGTTTTTT. Protein product: CASSYSEGGLFF.